Only a few counts were recorded for the clone carrying this T cell receptor beta chain. The germline V gene encodes CDR1 LGHNA and CDR2 YNFKEQ. The V gene lost 0 bases and the J gene lost 10 bases, with 15 bases spanning the gap. The CDR3 extends over 14 amino acids. Researchers ran the PCR with 60 Vbeta and 13 Jbeta primers. The method was immunoSEQ multiplex PCR; TCRdb's version includes in-frame clones alone and lacks a portion of them. The sample holds some 190,000 clones, more than 75% seen once. These data are taken from a study of cytomegalovirus exposure and HLA in healthy donors. This chain joins TRBV4-2 and TRBJ1-1, with D possibly being TRBD1 (6 bases). Specimen: PBMCs. The source of this sequence is a woman younger than 30 in good health and CMV-seronegative. In nucleotides, the CDR3 is TGTGCCAGCAGCCAAGAAGCCCGGACAGACGGAGCTTTCTTT. Its protein product is CASSQEARTDGAFF.